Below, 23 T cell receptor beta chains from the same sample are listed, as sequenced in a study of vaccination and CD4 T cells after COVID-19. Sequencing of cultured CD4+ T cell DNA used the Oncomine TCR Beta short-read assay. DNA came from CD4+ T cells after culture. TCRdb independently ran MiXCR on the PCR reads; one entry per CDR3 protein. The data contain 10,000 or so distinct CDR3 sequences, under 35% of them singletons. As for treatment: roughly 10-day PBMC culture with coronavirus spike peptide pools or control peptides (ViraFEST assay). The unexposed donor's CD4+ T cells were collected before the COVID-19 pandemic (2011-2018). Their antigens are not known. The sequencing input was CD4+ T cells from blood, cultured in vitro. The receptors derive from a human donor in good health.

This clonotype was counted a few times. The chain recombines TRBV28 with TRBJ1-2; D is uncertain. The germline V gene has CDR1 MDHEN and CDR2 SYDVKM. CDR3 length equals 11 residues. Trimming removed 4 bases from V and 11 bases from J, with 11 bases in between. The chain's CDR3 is CASSSSSKYTF. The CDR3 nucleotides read TGTGCCAGCAGTTCGTCGTCTAAGTACACCTTC.

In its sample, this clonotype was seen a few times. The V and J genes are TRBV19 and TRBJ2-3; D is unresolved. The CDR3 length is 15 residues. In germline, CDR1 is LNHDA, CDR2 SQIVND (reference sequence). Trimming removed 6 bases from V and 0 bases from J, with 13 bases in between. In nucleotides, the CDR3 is TGTGCCAGTAGCCTGGACGGCGGTAGCACAGATACGCAGTATTTT. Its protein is CASSLDGGSTDTQYF.

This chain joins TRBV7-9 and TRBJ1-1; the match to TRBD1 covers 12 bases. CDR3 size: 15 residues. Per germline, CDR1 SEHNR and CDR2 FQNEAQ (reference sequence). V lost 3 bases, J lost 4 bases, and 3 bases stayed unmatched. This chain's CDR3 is CASSLGQGAGTEAFF. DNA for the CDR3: TGTGCCAGCAGCTTGGGACAGGGGGCGGGCACTGAAGCTTTCTTT.

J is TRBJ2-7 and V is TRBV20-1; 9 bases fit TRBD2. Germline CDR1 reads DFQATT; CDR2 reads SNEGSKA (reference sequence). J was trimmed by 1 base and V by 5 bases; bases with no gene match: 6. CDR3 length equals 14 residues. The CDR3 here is CSAFSGSNSYEQYF. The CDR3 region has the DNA TGCAGTGCTTTTAGCGGGAGCAATTCCTACGAGCAGTACTTC.

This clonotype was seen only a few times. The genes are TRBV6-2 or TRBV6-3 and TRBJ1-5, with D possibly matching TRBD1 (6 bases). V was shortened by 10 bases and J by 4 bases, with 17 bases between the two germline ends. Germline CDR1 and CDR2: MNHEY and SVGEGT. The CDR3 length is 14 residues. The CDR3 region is CATNDPTGNQPQHF. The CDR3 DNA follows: TGTGCCACCAATGACCCTACAGGGAATCAGCCCCAGCATTTT.

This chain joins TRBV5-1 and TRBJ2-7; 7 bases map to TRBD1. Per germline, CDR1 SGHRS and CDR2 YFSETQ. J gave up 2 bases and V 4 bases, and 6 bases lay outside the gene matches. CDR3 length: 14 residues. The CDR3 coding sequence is TGCGCCAGCAGCCCCCGGACAGGAACCTACGAGCAGTACTTC. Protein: CASSPRTGTYEQYF. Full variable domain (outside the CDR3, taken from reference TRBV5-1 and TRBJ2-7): KAGVTQTPRYLIKTRGQQVTLSCSPISGHRSVSWYQQTPGQGLQFLFEYFSETQRNKGNFPGRFSGRQFSNSRSEMNVSTLELGDSALYLCASSPRTGTYEQYFGPGTRLTVT.

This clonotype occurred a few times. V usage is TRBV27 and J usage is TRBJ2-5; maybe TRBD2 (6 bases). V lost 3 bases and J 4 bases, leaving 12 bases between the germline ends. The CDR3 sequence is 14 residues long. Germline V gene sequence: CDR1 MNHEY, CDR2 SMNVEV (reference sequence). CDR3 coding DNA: TGTGCCAGCAGTTTGAGGCTGGGGGGAGAGACCCAGTACTTC. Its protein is CASSLRLGGETQYF.

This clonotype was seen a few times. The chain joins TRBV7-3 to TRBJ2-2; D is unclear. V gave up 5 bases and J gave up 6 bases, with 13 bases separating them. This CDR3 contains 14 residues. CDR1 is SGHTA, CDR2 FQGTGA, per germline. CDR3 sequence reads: CASSPSSSSGELFF. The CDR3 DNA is TGTGCCAGCAGCCCATCTTCAAGCTCCGGGGAGCTGTTTTTT.

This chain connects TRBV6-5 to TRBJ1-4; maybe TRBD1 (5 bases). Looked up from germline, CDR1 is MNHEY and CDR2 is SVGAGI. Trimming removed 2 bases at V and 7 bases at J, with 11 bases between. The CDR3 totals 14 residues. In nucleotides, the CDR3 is TGTGCCAGCAGTTACGGTCGGGGCGCTGAAAAACTGTTTTTT. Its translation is CASSYGRGAEKLFF.

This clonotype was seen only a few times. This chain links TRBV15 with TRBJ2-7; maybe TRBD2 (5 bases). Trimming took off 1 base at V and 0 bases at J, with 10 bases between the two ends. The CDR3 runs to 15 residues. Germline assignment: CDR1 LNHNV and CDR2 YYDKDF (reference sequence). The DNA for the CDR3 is TGTGCCACCAGCAGAGCCCCGGGGAGCTCCTACGAGCAGTACTTC. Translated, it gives CATSRAPGSSYEQYF.

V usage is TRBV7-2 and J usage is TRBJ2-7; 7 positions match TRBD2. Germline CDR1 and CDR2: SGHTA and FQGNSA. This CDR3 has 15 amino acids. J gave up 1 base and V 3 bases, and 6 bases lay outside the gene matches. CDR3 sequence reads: CASSLNGRPSYEQYF. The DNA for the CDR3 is TGTGCCAGCAGCTTGAACGGGAGGCCTTCCTACGAGCAGTACTTC.

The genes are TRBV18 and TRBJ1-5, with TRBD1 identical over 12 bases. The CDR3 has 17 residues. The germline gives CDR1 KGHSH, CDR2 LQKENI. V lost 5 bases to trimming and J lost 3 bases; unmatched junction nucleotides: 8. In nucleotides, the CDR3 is TGTGCCAGCTCAGAGGGACAGGGGGCGAACTACAATCAGCCCCAGCATTTT. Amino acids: CASSEGQGANYNQPQHF.

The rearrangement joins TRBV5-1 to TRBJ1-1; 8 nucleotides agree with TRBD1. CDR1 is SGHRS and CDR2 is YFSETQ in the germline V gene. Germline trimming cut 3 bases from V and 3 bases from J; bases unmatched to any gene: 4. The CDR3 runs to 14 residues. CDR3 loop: CASSWGGQDTEAFF. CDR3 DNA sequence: TGCGCCAGCAGCTGGGGGGGACAGGACACTGAAGCTTTCTTT.

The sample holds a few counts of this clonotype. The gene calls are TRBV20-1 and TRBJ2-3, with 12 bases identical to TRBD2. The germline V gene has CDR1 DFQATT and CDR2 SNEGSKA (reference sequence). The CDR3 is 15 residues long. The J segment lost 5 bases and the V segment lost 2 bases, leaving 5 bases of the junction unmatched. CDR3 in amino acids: CSARKLAGGKDTQYF. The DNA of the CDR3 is TGCAGTGCTAGAAAACTAGCGGGAGGTAAAGATACGCAGTATTTT.

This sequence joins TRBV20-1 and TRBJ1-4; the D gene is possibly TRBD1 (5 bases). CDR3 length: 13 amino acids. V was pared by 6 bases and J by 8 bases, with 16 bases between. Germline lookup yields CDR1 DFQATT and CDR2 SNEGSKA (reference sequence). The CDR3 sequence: CSAEGRALEKLFF. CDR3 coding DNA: TGCAGTGCCGAGGGCAGGGCGTTGGAAAAACTGTTTTTT.

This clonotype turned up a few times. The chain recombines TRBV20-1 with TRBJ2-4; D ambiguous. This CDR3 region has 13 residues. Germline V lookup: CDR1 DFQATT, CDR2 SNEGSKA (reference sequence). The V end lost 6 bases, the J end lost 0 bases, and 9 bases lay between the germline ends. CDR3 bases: TGCAGTGCAGTACTACTAGCCAAAAACATTCAGTACTTC. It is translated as CSAVLLAKNIQYF.

The CDR3 DNA reads as TGTGCCAGCAGCTCCTCTAGAGCCGTGGGGCAGTTCTTC. Translating it yields CASSSSRAVGQFF. The genes are TRBV7-2 and TRBJ2-1; D uncertain. CDR1 and CDR2 (germline): SGHTA, FQGNSA. V was trimmed by 4 bases and J by 12 bases, leaving 16 bases between them. CDR3 length equals 13 residues.

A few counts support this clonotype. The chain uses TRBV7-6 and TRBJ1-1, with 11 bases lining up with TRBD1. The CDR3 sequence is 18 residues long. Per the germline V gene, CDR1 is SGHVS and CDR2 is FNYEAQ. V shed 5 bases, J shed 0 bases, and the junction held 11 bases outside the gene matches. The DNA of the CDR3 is TGTGCCAGCAGCCCGAGGACAGGGGGCATCGGGGTGAACACTGAAGCTTTCTTT. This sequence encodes CASSPRTGGIGVNTEAFF.

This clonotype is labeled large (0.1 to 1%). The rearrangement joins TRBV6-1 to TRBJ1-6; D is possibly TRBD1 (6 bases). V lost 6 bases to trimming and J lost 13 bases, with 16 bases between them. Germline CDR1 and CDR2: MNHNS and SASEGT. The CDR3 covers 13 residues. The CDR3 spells CASSTGHPLPLHF. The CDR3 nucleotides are TGTGCCAGCAGCACGGGACACCCCCTGCCCCTCCACTTT.

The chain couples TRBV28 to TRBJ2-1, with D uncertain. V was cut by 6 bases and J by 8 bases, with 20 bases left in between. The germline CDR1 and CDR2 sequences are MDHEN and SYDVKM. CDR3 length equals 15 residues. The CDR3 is CASRIWSAGTDEQFF. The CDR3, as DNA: TGTGCCAGCAGAATCTGGAGTGCCGGTACTGATGAGCAGTTCTTC.

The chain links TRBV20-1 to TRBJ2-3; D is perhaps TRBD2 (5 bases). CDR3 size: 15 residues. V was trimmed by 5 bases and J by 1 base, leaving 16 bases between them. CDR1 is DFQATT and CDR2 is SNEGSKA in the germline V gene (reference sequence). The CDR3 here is CSACDLARGTDTQYF. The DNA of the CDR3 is TGCAGTGCTTGTGATTTAGCGCGCGGCACAGATACGCAGTATTTT.

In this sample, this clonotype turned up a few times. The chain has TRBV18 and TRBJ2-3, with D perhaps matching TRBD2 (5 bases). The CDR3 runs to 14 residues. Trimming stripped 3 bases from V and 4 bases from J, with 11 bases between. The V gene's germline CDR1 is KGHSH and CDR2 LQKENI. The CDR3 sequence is CASSPLAQADTQYF. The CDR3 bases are TGTGCCAGCTCACCTCTAGCCCAGGCAGATACGCAGTATTTT. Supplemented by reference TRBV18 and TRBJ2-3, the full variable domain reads NAGVMQNPRHLVRRRGQEARLRCSPMKGHSHVYWYRQLPEEGLKFMVYLQKENIIDESGMPKERFSAEFPKEGPSILRIQQVVRGDSAAYFCASSPLAQADTQYFGPGTRLTVL.

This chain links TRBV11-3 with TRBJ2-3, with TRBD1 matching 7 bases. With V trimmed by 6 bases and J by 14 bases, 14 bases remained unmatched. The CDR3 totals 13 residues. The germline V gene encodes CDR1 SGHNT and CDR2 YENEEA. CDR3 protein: CASRGTRGTQVYF. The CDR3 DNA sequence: TGTGCCAGCAGGGGTACCAGGGGGACGCAAGTGTATTTT.